The present entry profiles one T cell receptor beta chain with its context. V dropped 8 bases and J dropped 3 bases, with 13 bases sitting between them. Per germline, CDR1 LNHDA and CDR2 SQIVND (reference sequence). CDR3 length: 13 residues. Per the study methods: By means of reference gene primer amplification, nucleated cell counts were estimated. TCRdb keeps only in-frame clones here, not all; method: immunoSEQ multiplex PCR. That table supplies the V and J calls and clone size; D and trimming were determined from the DNA. The repertoire holds 91,000 or so clones, around nine tenths seen once, with approximately 15% in the top ten. This record comes from a study of blood T cell repertoires in COVID-19.

The sequencing input was peripheral blood. The clonotype comes from a human donor in a cohort sampled during active COVID-19. This chain links TRBV19 with TRBJ1-2; D gene uncertain. The CDR3 reads CASGPGEYYGYTF. CDR3 DNA: TGTGCCAGTGGGCCAGGCGAGTACTATGGCTACACCTTC. The full variable domain, with the rest looked up from reference TRBV19 and TRBJ1-2, is DGGITQSPKYLFRKEGQNVTLSCEQNLNHDAMYWYRQDPGQGLRLIYYSQIVNDFQKGDIAEGYSVSREKKESFPLTVTSAQKNPTAFYLCASGPGEYYGYTFGSGTRLTVV.